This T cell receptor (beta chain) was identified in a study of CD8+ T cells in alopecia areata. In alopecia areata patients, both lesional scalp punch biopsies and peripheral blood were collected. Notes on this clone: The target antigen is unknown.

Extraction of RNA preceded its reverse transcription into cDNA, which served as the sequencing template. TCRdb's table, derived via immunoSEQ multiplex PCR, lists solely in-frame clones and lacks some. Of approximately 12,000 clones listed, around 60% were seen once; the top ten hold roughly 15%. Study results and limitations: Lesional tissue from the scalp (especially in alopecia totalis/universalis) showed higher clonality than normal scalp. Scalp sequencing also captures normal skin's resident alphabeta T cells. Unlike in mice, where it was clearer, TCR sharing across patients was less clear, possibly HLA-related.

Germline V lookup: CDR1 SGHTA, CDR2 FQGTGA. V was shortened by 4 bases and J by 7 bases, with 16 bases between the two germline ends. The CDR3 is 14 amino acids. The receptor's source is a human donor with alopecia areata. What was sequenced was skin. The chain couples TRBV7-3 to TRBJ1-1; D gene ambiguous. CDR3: CASSYGRLRGEAFF. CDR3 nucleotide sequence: TGTGCCAGCAGCTACGGACGGCTCCGGGGTGAAGCTTTCTTT.